The sequence of this T cell receptor beta chain was determined in a study of blood T cell repertoires in COVID-19. Overall study: COVID-19 samples collected from the United States, Italy and Spain covered acute and convalescent phases. T cells, B-cell-depleted T cells, or PBMCs provided the cDNA or gDNA that served as material.

The authors' processing: It was from reference gene primer amplification that nucleated cell counts were estimated. Assay used: immunoSEQ multiplex PCR; TCRdb lists only in-frame clones, some missing. The V and J calls and the clone size are those of that table, but D and trimming were determined from the DNA. The data hold 450,000 to 500,000 clones, with roughly 88% observed a single time. Unmatched junction bases numbered 2, after V lost 5 bases and J lost 0 bases. Germline V CDR1 and CDR2: SGHAT, FQNNGV. This CDR3 spans 14 amino acids. A few counts support this clone. Source material: peripheral blood. The source is a human donor in a cohort sampled during active COVID-19. The rearrangement joins TRBV11-2 to TRBJ1-1; 8 nucleotides agree with TRBD1. CDR3 bases: TGTGCCAGCAGCCGACAGGGGATGAACACTGAAGCTTTCTTT. Translating gives CASSRQGMNTEAFF.